The rows below give T cell receptor beta chains drawn from one sample of a study of blood T cells in healthy people across ages. TCRdb itself ran the 5' RACE reads through MiXCR, one entry per CDR3 protein. Here the sample spans 1,100,000 or so distinct CDR3 sequences, under 55% being singletons. The material sequenced was blood. Receptors were obtained from a woman aged 60-75 years in good health. CDR3s leave out the opening cysteine and the closing phenylalanine or tryptophan. Fields, in order: J gene, clone size, V gene, CDR3 protein. Clone size is stated in some rows and not others, as once, few, many or a class when expanded.

J: TRBJ2-1; size: few; V: TRBV5-1; CDR3: ASSAVAGGHEQF
J: TRBJ2-5; size: -; V: TRBV5-5; CDR3: ASSLLLGGLNEQY
J: TRBJ2-7; size: -; V: TRBV20-1; CDR3: SASLGTRFFEQY
J: TRBJ2-5; size: -; V: TRBV20-1; CDR3: SARHPIAQGAETQY
J: TRBJ2-5; size: few; V: TRBV6-5; CDR3: ASSKEASGWEETQY
J: TRBJ2-5; size: -; V: TRBV6-2/TRBV6-3; CDR3: ASLGALETQY
J: TRBJ1-6; size: -; V: TRBV10-3; CDR3: AISAIGGVGNSPLH
J: TRBJ2-1; size: -; V: TRBV14; CDR3: ASSAGPWNEQF
J: TRBJ2-7; size: -; V: TRBV12-3/TRBV12-4; CDR3: ASSSGITGGRFYEQY
J: TRBJ1-6; size: -; V: TRBV20-1; CDR3: SARDPRQGGSPLH
J: TRBJ1-2; size: -; V: TRBV6-1; CDR3: ASSDRSSQSWGPNYGYT
J: TRBJ2-1; size: -; V: TRBV9; CDR3: ASSVDPRVDEQF
J: TRBJ2-7; size: few; V: TRBV20-1; CDR3: SAPRDSFYEQY
J: TRBJ2-7; size: many; V: TRBV27; CDR3: ASSALTGANSYEQY
J: TRBJ2-7; size: once; V: TRBV10-3; CDR3: AISPYSGYEQY
J: TRBJ2-7; size: -; V: TRBV6-2/TRBV6-3; CDR3: ASTQAYEQY
J: -; size: -; V: TRBV2; CDR3: ASTSTGKNGLADYEQY
J: TRBJ2-5; size: -; V: TRBV4-2; CDR3: ASTPSGRSQETQY
J: TRBJ1-2; size: -; V: TRBV10-2; CDR3: AISEVGGGYT
J: TRBJ2-2; size: -; V: TRBV12-3/TRBV12-4; CDR3: ASSLGLGSTGELF
J: TRBJ2-6; size: -; V: TRBV5-1; CDR3: ASSHTNSGANVLT
J: TRBJ1-4; size: few; V: TRBV20-1; CDR3: SGSWRNEKLF
J: TRBJ2-3; size: few; V: TRBV7-3; CDR3: ASSLGFWTDTQY
J: TRBJ2-5; size: few; V: TRBV15; CDR3: ATSRSRDREETQY
J: TRBJ2-5; size: few; V: TRBV9; CDR3: ASSPGGREETQY
J: TRBJ2-1; size: -; V: TRBV7-3; CDR3: ASSPRGGRANEQF
J: TRBJ2-7; size: -; V: TRBV28; CDR3: ASSMLGGRYEQY
J: TRBJ2-7; size: -; V: TRBV10-2; CDR3: ASSDDGSLREY